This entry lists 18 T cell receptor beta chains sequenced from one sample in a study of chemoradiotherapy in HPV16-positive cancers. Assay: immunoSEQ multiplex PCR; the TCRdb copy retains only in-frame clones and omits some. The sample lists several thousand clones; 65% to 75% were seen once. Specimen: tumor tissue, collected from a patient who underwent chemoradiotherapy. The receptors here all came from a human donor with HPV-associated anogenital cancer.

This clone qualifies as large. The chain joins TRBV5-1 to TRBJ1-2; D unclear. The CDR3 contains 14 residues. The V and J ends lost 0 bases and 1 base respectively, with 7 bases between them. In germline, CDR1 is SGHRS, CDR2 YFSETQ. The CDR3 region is CASSLGDVNYGYTF. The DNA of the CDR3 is TGCGCCAGCAGCTTGGGTGACGTTAACTATGGCTACACCTTC.

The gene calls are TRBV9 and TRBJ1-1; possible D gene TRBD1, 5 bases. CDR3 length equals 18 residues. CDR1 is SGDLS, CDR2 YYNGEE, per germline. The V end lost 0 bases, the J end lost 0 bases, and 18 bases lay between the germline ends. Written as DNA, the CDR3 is TGTGCCAGCAGCGTAGCGGGGGGACGGATTCTTATGAACACTGAAGCTTTCTTT. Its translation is CASSVAGGRILMNTEAFF.

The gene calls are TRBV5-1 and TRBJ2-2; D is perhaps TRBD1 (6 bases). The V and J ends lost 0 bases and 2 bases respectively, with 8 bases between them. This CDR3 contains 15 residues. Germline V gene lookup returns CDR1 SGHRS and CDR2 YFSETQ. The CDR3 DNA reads TGCGCCAGCAGCTTGGACAGGGTTAACACCGGGGAGCTGTTTTTT. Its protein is CASSLDRVNTGELFF. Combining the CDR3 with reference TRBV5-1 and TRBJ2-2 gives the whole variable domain KAGVTQTPRYLIKTRGQQVTLSCSPISGHRSVSWYQQTPGQGLQFLFEYFSETQRNKGNFPGRFSGRQFSNSRSEMNVSTLELGDSALYLCASSLDRVNTGELFFGEGSRLTVL.

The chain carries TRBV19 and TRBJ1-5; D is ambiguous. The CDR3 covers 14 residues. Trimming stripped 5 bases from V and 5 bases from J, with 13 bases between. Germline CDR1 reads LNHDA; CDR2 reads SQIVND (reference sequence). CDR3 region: CASSDGGLYQPQHF. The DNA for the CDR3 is TGTGCCAGTAGTGACGGCGGCCTATATCAGCCCCAGCATTTT.

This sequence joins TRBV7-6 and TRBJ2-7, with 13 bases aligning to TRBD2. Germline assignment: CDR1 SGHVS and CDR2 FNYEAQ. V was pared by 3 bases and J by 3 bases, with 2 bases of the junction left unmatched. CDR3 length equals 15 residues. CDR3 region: CASSFGLAGDYEQYF. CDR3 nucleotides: TGTGCCAGCAGCTTCGGACTAGCGGGAGACTACGAGCAGTACTTC.

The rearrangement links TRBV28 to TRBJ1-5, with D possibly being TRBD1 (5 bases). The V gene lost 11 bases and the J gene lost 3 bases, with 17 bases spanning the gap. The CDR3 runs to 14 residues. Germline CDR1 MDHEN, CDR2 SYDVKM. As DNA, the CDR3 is TGTGCCTTTTCCGGGGGGGGGTCCAATCAGCCCCAGCATTTT. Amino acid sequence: CAFSGGGSNQPQHF.

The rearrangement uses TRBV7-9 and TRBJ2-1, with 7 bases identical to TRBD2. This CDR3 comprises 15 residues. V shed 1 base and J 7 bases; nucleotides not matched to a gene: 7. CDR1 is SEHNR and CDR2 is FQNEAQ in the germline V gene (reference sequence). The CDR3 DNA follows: TGTGCCAGCAGCTTAGATAACGGGAGGCAGAATGAGCAGTTCTTC. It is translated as CASSLDNGRQNEQFF.

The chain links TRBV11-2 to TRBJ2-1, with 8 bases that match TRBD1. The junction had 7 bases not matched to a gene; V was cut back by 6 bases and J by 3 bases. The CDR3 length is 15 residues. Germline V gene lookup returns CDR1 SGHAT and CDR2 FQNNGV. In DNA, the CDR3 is TGTGCCAGCAGAGCCCAAGGACAGGGCTACAATGAGCAGTTCTTC. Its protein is CASRAQGQGYNEQFF. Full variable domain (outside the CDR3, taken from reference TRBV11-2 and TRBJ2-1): EAGVAQSPRYKIIEKRQSVAFWCNPISGHATLYWYQQILGQGPKLLIQFQNNGVVDDSQLPKDRFSAERLKGVDSTLKIQPAKLEDSAVYLCASRAQGQGYNEQFFGPGTRLTVL.

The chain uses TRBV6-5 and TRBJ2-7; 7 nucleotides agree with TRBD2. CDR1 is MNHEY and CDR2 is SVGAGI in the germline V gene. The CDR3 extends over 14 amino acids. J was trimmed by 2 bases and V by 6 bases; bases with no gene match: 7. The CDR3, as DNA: TGTGCCAGCAGAAATAGCGGGCAAACCTACGAGCAGTACTTC. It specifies CASRNSGQTYEQYF.

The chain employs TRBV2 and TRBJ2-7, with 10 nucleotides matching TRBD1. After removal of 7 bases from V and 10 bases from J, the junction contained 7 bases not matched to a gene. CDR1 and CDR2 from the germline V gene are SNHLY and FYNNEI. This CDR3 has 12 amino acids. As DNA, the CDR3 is TGTGCCAGCACTGGACAGGGGGGAGTACAGTACTTC. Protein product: CASTGQGGVQYF.

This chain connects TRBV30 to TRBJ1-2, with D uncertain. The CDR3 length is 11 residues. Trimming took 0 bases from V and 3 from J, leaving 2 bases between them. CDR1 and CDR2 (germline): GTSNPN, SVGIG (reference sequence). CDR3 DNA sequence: TGTGCCTGGAGTGTCTACTATGGCTACACCTTC. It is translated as CAWSVYYGYTF.

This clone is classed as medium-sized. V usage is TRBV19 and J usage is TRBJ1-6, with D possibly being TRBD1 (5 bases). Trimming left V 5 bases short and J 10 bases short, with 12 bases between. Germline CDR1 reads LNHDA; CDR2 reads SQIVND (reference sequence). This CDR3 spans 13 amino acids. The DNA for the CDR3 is TGTGCCAGTAGTGAGGGACTGAGATCACCCCTCCACTTT. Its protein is CASSEGLRSPLHF.

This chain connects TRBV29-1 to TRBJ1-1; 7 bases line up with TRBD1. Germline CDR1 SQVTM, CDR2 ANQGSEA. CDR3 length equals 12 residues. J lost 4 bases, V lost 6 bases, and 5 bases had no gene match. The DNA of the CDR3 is TGCAGCGTGCTGACAGGGAGCACTGAAGCTTTCTTT. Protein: CSVLTGSTEAFF.

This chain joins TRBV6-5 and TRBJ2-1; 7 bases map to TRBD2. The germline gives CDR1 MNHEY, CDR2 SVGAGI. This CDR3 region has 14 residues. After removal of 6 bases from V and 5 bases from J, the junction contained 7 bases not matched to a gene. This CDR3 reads CASSLAGENNEQFF. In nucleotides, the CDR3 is TGTGCCAGCAGCCTGGCGGGAGAGAACAATGAGCAGTTCTTC.

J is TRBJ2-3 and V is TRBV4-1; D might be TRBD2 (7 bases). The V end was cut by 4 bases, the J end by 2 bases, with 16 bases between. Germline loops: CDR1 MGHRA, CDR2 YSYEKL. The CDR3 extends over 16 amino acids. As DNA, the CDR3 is TGCGCCAGCAGCCCGATTGAAGCGGGACACACAGATACGCAGTATTTT. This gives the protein CASSPIEAGHTDTQYF.

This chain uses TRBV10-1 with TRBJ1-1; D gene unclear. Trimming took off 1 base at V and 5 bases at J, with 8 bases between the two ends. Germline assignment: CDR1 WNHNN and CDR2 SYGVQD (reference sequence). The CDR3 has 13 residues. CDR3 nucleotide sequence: TGCGCCAGCAGTGAGTTCCAACAAACTGAAGCTTTCTTT. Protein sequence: CASSEFQQTEAFF.

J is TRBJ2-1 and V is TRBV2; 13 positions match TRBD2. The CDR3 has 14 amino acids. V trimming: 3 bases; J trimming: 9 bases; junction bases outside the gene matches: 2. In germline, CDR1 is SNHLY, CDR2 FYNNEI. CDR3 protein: CASSETSGGTEQFF. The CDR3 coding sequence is TGTGCCAGCAGTGAGACTAGCGGGGGGACTGAGCAGTTCTTC.

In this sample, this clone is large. CDR3 in DNA: TGTGCCAGCAGTTCAACGGACAACTCCTATGGCTACACCTTC. The encoded protein is CASSSTDNSYGYTF. This sequence joins TRBV27 and TRBJ1-2; perhaps TRBD1 as D (5 bases). Trimming cost V 4 bases and J 4 bases, with 13 bases left between them. Germline V lookup: CDR1 MNHEY, CDR2 SMNVEV (reference sequence). This CDR3 spans 14 amino acids.